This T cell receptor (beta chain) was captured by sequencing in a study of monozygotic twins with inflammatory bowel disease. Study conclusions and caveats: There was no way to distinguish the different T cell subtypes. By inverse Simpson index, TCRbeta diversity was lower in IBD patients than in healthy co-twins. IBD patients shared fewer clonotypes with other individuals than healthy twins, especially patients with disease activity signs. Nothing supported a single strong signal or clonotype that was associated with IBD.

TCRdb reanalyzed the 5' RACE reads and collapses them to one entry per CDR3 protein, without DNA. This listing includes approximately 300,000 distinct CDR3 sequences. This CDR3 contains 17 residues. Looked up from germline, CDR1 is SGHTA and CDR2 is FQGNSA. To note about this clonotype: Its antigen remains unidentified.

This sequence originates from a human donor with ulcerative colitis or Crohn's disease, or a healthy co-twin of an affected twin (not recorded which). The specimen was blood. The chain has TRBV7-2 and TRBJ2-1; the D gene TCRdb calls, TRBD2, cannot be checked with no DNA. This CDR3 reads CASSLALASGTLNEQFF.